This paragraph covers one T cell receptor beta chain sequence. Antigen: not known. This sample stems from a study of T cell clonotyping in hematopoietic cell transplantation. The CDR3 runs 14 residues. Germline CDR1 is SGHAT and CDR2 is FQNNGV. J was trimmed by 9 bases and V by 5 bases; bases with no gene match: 11. The repertoire was sequenced with immunoSEQ multiplex PCR; TCRdb's copy has only in-frame clones and lacks some. The data contain several thousand clones, around 94% of them singletons. Study observations and caveats: Pathologically expanded recipient clonotypes increased progressively from day 30 to day 180 as diversity fell. CD4 and CD8 repertoire contributions could not be separated without sorting. Broader posttransplant TCR repertoire diversity was predicted by graft donor and pretransplant recipient Inverse Simpson Index values.

The V call is TRBV11-2, the J call TRBJ1-1; 8 nucleotides agree with TRBD1. This sample comprised peripheral blood mononuclear cells, obtained 30 days after allogeneic stem cell transplant. This clonotype was obtained from a male patient between 55 and 70 years old who had an allogeneic stem cell transplant from an unrelated donor, so T cells may come from the graft donor. Some clones in this sample may be carry-over from other donors' samples. The DNA for the CDR3 is TGTGCCAGCAGCCAGTCTGGACAGGGAAGGAAAGCTTTCTTT. It encodes CASSQSGQGRKAFF.